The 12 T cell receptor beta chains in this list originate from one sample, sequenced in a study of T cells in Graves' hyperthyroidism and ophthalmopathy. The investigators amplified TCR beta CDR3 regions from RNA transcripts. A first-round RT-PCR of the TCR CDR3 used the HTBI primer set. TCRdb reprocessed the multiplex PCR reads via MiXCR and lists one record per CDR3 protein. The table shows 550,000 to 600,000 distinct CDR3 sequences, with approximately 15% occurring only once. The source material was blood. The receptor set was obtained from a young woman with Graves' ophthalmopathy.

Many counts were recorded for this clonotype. Here the CDR3 reads CATSDPTGEYGYGYTF. In nucleotides, the CDR3 is TGTGCCACCAGTGACCCGACAGGGGAGTACGGCTATGGCTACACCTTC. The chain joins TRBV24-1 to TRBJ1-2; 8 nucleotides match TRBD1. Germline V gene data show CDR1 as KGHDR and CDR2 as SFDVKD. CDR3 length: 16 residues. The V gene end was trimmed by 4 bases and the J gene end by 4 bases; junction bases not matched to a gene: 10.

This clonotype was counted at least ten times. The CDR3 sequence is CASLRAGETQYF. The CDR3 DNA reads TGTGCCAGCCTCCGGGCGGGCGAGACCCAGTACTTC. This chain connects TRBV7-8 to TRBJ2-5; D might be TRBD2 (5 bases). This CDR3 contains 12 residues. Deletions cut 8 bases from V and 5 bases from J, with 12 bases between. Germline V gene sequence: CDR1 SGHVS, CDR2 FQNEAQ.

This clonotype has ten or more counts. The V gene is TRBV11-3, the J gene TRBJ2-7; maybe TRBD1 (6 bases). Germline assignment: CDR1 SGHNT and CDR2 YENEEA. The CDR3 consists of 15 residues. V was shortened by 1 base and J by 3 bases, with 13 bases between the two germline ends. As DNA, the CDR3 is TGTGCCAGCAGCTTAGCCGGGACACACGTCTACGAGCAGTACTTC. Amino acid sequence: CASSLAGTHVYEQYF. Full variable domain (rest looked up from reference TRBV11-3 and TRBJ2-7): EAGVVQSPRYKIIEKKQPVAFWCNPISGHNTLYWYLQNLGQGPELLIRYENEEAVDDSQLPKDRFSAERLKGVDSTLKIQPAELGDSAVYLCASSLAGTHVYEQYFGPGTRLTVT.

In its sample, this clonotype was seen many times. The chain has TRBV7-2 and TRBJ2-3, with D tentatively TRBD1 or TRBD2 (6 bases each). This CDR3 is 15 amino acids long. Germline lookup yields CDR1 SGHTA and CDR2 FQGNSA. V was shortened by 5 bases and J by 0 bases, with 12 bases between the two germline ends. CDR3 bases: TGTGCCAGCAGCCCCGGGGGCCTAAGCACAGATACGCAGTATTTT. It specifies CASSPGGLSTDTQYF.

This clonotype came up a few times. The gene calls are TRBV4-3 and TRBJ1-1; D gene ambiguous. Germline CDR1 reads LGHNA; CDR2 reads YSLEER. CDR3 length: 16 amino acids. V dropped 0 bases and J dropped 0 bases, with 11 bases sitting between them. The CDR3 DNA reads TGCGCCAGCAGCCAAGATCGGACTAATATGAACACTGAAGCTTTCTTT. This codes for CASSQDRTNMNTEAFF.

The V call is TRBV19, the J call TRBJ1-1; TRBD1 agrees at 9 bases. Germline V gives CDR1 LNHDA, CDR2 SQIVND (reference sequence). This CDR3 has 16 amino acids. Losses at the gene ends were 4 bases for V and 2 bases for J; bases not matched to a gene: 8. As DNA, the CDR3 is TGTGCCAGTAGTACCGTCGCGACAGGGGGTAACACTGAAGCTTTCTTT. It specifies CASSTVATGGNTEAFF.

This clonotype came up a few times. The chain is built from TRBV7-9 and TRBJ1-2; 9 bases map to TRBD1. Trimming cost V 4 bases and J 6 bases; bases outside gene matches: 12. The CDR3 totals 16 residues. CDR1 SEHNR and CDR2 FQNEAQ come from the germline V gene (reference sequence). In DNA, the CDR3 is TGTGCCAGCAGCTCCAGAACCGGGACAGGGTCGAATGGCTACACCTTC. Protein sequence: CASSSRTGTGSNGYTF.

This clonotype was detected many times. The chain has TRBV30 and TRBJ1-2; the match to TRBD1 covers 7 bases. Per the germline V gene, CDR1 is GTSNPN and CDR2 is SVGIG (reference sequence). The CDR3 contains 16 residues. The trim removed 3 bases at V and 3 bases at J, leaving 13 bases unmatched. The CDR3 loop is CAWRDFKQGEYYGYTF. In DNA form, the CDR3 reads TGTGCCTGGAGGGACTTTAAGCAGGGGGAGTACTATGGCTACACCTTC.

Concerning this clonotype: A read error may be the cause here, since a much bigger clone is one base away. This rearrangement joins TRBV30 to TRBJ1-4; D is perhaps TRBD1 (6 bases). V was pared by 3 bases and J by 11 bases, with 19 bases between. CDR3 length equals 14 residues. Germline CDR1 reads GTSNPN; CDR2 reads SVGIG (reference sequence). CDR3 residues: CAWRAQGEPGKLFF. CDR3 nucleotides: TGTGCCTGGAGGGCACAGGGTGAACCAGGGAAACTGTTTTTT.

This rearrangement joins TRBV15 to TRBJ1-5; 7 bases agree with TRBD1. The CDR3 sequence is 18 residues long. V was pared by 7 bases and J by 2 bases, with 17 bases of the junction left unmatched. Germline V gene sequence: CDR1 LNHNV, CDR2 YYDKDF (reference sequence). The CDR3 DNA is TGTGCCACCAACGCAATACGATTACAGGGGAAGGGCAATCAGCCCCAGCATTTT. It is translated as CATNAIRLQGKGNQPQHF.

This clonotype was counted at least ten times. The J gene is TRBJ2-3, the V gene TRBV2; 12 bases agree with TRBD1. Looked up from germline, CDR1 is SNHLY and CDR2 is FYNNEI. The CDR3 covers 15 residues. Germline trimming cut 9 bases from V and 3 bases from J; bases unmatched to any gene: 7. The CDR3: CASRPGQGATDTQYF. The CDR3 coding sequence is TGTGCCAGTAGACCGGGACAGGGGGCAACAGATACGCAGTATTTT.

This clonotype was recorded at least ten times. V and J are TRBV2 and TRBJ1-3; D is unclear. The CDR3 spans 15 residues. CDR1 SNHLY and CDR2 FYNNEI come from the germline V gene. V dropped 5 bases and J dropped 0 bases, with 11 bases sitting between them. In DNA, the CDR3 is TGTGCCAGCAGTTCCCAGACGGTCTCTGGAAACACCATATATTTT. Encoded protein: CASSSQTVSGNTIYF.